This paragraph covers one T cell receptor beta chain sequence. What it recognizes is unknown. The V gene's germline CDR1 is SNHLY and CDR2 FYNNEI. The junction had 2 bases not matched to a gene; V was cut back by 3 bases and J by 7 bases. This CDR3 spans 13 amino acids. This sample was taken from a study of cytomegalovirus exposure and HLA in healthy donors. Study-level points and caveats: Researchers left out some V segments, among them TRBV6-2 and TRBV6-3, as indistinguishable. Despite most TCR sequences being rare, some public TCRs occurred in many donors. Available immune exposure information was restricted to CMV serostatus only.

13 Jbeta primers and 60 Vbeta primers were used for the PCR. Assay: immunoSEQ multiplex PCR; the TCRdb copy retains only in-frame clones and omits some. In the table there are some 130,000 clones, more than 80% of which are singletons. Sequencing used PBMCs. The chain couples TRBV2 to TRBJ1-2; 10 nucleotides align to TRBD1. The origin of this receptor is a woman aged 25 to 45 in good health and CMV-seropositive. CDR3 DNA sequence: TGTGCCAGCAGTGAGGGACAGGGGTCTGGCTACACCTTC. Encoded protein: CASSEGQGSGYTF.